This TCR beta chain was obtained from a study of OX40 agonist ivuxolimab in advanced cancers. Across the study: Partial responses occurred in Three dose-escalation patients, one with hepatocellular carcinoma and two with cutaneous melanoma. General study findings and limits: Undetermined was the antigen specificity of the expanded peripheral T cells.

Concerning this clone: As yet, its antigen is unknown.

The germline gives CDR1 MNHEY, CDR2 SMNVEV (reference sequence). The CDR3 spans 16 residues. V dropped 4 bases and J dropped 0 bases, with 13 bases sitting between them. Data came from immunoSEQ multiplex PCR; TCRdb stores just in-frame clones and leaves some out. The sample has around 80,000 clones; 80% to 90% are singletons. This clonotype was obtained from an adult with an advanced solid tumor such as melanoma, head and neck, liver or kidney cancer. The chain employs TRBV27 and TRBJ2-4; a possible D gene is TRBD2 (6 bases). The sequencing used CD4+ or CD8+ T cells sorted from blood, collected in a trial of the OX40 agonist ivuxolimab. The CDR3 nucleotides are TGTGCCAGCAGTTATCGGACTACCCTAGCCAAAAACATTCAGTACTTC. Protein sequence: CASSYRTTLAKNIQYF.